This TCR beta chain originates from a study of T cell responses to AZD1222 COVID-19 vaccine. Overall study: Recipients boosted at about 4 weeks or about 12 weeks are pooled.

General observations from the study: Baseline serology detected seropositivity in only five or six AZD1222 recipients. Unmutated variant regions are reportedly targeted by nearly half of spike-specific TCRs. Donors were largely white British and mainly female; clonal diversity was possibly underestimated.

The method was immunoSEQ multiplex PCR; TCRdb's version includes in-frame clones alone and lacks a portion of them. The data contain roughly 150,000 clones, around 93% of them singletons. On this clone itself: Its specificity is unknown.

CDR1 is LNHNV, CDR2 YYDKDF, per germline (reference sequence). After removal of 8 bases from V and 4 bases from J, the junction contained 4 bases not matched to a gene. The CDR3 runs 13 residues. The sample here was peripheral blood, taken on day 0 of AZD1222 vaccination. V usage is TRBV15 and J usage is TRBJ2-1; 8 nucleotides agree with TRBD1. This TCR was sampled from an adult in good health. The CDR3 spells CATGDRGYNEQFF. As DNA, the CDR3 is TGTGCCACCGGTGACAGGGGATACAATGAGCAGTTCTTC.